This TCR beta chain was documented in a study of T cell responses to AZD1222 COVID-19 vaccine. Overall study results and limits: Across spike, vaccine-associated CD4 TCRs were found, dominant at 160-218 and 743-854. Epitopes outside B.1.351 and B.1.1.7 mutated regions reportedly drew nearly half of spike TCRs. Vaccination with two AZD1222 doses was followed by a rise in Spike-specific TCR breadth and depth. Just 5 or 6 AZD1222 recipients tested seropositive at baseline.

The junction had 3 bases not matched to a gene; V was cut back by 3 bases and J by 1 base. The CDR3 contains 15 residues. Germline CDR1 is KGHSH and CDR2 is LQKENI. Profiling relied on immunoSEQ multiplex PCR, and the TCRdb table lists in-frame clones only, not all of them. Here the sample spans 100,000 to 150,000 clones, 80% to 95% being singletons. In the case of this clone: Its antigen is currently unknown.

This sequence joins TRBV18 and TRBJ2-1, with TRBD1 matching over 7 bases. The sequence came from an adult in good health. Material: peripheral blood, obtained on day 0 of MenACWY control vaccination. The DNA for the CDR3 is TGTGCCAGCTCACCCCCGACAGGGTCCTACAATGAGCAGTTCTTC. Its translation: CASSPPTGSYNEQFF.